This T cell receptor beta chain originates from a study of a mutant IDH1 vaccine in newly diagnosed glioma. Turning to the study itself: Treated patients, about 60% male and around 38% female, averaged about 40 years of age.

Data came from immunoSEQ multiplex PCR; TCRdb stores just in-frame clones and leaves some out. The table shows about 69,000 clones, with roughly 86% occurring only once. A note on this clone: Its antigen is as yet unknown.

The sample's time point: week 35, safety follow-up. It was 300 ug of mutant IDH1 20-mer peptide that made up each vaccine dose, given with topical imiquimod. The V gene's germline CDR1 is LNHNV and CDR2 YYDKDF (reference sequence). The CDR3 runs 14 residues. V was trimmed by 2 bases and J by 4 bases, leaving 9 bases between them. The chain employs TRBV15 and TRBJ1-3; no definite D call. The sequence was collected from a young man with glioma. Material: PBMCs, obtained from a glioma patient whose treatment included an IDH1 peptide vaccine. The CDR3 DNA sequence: TGTGCCACCAGCAGACTCGCGGAGGGAAACACCATATATTTT. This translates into CATSRLAEGNTIYF.